One T cell receptor (beta chain) is described in this entry. It lacks a known antigen. Base qualities are not at hand, and no much larger clone is one base apart. Donors were approximately 42 systemically healthy Caucasian individuals from Russia aged roughly 6 to 90 years. Each donor gave 9.5 to 10 milliliters of peripheral blood, drawn into EDTA-treated Vacutainer tubes. Ficoll-Paque density-gradient centrifugation was used to isolate PBMCs, with at least 6.5 million per sample. Trizol reagent was used to extract total RNA from PBMCs, with at least 6 micrograms per sample. Naive CD45RAhigh/CD27high T cell percentages were measured by flow cytometry on a PBMC aliquot from every donor. Cut back by 7 bases and 4 bases, the V and J ends lie 25 bases apart. From the germline V gene, CDR1 is MNHNS and CDR2 is SASEGT. Its CDR3 holds 17 amino acids, cysteine through phenylalanine. The kept DNA is CDR3 alone, 51 bases in frame from the first base.

The data were taken from a study of blood T cells in healthy people across ages (dated by TCRdb to the mid-2010s). Notes on the research overall: In model experiments, roughly one uniquely barcoded TCR beta cDNA molecule per two T cells was captured by template switching. The study analyzed two additional independent replicas of 1 million unique cDNA reads from the same blood draw for two donors, one aged 18 to 30 and one aged 80 or older. The study measured age-related changes in TCR beta repertoire diversity using deep sequencing normalized with unique cDNA molecular identifiers. To avoid experimental bias, donors of different ages were spread randomly across the sequencing lanes. Donors were grouped into four age groups: young (average approximately 15 years), middle-aged (roughly 37), aged (about 60) and long-lived (approximately 82).

General conclusions and limits of the study: Bulk unsorted PBMC profiling prevented conclusive comparison of naive and antigen-experienced compartments. Compared with the aged group, the long-lived group had more naive CD4+ T cells, fewer expanded clones and increased TCR diversity, suggesting age selection. Observed TCR beta diversity per million T cells fell roughly linearly with age, and a significant reduction was already apparent by age roughly 41. Estimates of total diversity from one million sequenced T cells were regarded as lower bounds and underestimates. Observed TCR beta diversity correlated strongly with the percentage of naive T cells measured by flow cytometry. Donor CMV infection status was unknown, potentially confounding age-related changes in expanded clonotypes.

Library construction relied on 5' RACE. Sequencing was performed on an Illumina HiSeq 2500. The second PCR ran for roughly 7 to 12 cycles and used a J-beta primer mix along with a sample-barcoded 5' primer. A unique molecular identifier was introduced onto each TCR beta cDNA molecule by a template-switch 5' adaptor carrying 12 random nucleotides. Each sample yielded at least 2.5 million CDR3-containing paired-end reads. First-strand cDNA synthesis was performed from all RNA using the Mint cDNA synthesis kit, with priming by a TRBC-specific oligonucleotide. Following uracil-DNA glycosylase treatment, a first 18-cycle PCR with universal primers M1SS and BC2_uni_R was performed on all cDNA. The authors' analysis ran thus. For normalization, 1 million high-quality reads, each with a distinct molecular identifier, were randomly selected from each sample. Reads with shared molecular identifiers were discarded instead of being binned into consensus sequences. MiTCR, run with a Q25 quality threshold and the strictest error-elimination algorithm, handled CDR3 identification, clonotype clustering and error correction. A nonparametric unseen species model with Euler transformation was used to estimate lower-bound total TCR beta diversity. TCRdb reworked the public reads: Q25 trimming with fastp, MiXCR clone assembly, productive beta chains retained. Identical CDR3 protein sequences are pooled into one entry, listed with their most common genes and DNA. TCRdb, not the original authors, processed these V and J calls. The table for this sample lists 1.5 million to 2 million distinct CDR3 sequences; around half of them were counted only once. Over 2% of the sample comes from the top ten.

The V and J genes are TRBV6-1 and TRBJ1-1; the D gene is perhaps TRBD1, on 5 matching bases. The sample taken for sequencing was blood. The receptor was isolated from a woman aged 40 to 49 in good health. In nucleotides, the sequence is TGTGCCAGCAACATAGGGACGGTGGGCTCGGTGGGCACTGAAGCTTTCTTT. The translation is CASNIGTVGSVGTEAFF.